Described below is a single T cell receptor (beta chain) sequence and its context. CDR1 is LNHNV, CDR2 YYDKDF, per germline (reference sequence). The V gene lost 4 bases and the J gene lost 5 bases, with 11 bases spanning the gap. This CDR3 has 13 residues. Sequencing was performed with immunoSEQ multiplex PCR; in TCRdb, only in-frame clones are kept and a portion is missing. Here the sample spans tens of thousands of clones, more than 80% being singletons. This sample stems from a study of technical replicates of blood from several donors. The V call is TRBV15, the J call TRBJ2-5; D ambiguous. Source material: PBMCs. The receptor was isolated from a human donor in good health. Some clones in this sample may be carry-over from other donors' samples. CDR3 in amino acids: CATSNQIRETQYF. CDR3 sequence (DNA): TGTGCCACCAGCAACCAAATACGGGAGACCCAGTACTTC.